The subject of this entry is one TCR beta chain. The target antigen is unknown. The data are from a study of OX40 agonist ivuxolimab in advanced cancers. Study-wide background: Treatment received earlier with anti-PD-1, anti-PD-L1 or anti-CTLA-4 agents was allowed, and around 40% had some.

Trimming stripped 5 bases from V and 0 bases from J, with 27 bases between. Germline assignment: CDR1 SGHNT and CDR2 YENEEA. This CDR3 is 20 amino acids long. Overall study findings and caveats: Circulating CD4+ and CD8+ T cells showed clonal expansion by week 6 at 0.1 to 3.0 mg/kg.

Here immunoSEQ multiplex PCR was the method, and the copy in TCRdb shows in-frame clones only, minus some. The sample consists of around 84,000 clones, roughly 94% of them appearing once. Baseline, cycle 4 day 1, and cycle 7 day 1 were the blood sampling points. The material sequenced was CD4+ or CD8+ T cells sorted from blood, taken in a trial of the OX40 agonist ivuxolimab. The V and J genes are TRBV11-3 and TRBJ2-3; no definite D call. The receptor's source is an adult with an advanced solid tumor such as melanoma, head and neck, liver or kidney cancer. This CDR3 reads CASSHRPSLSLLFSTDTQYF. The CDR3 bases are TGTGCCAGCAGCCACCGACCGAGTCTCAGTCTTCTATTTAGCACAGATACGCAGTATTTT. Supplemented by reference TRBV11-3 and TRBJ2-3, the full variable domain reads EAGVVQSPRYKIIEKKQPVAFWCNPISGHNTLYWYLQNLGQGPELLIRYENEEAVDDSQLPKDRFSAERLKGVDSTLKIQPAELGDSAVYLCASSHRPSLSLLFSTDTQYFGPGTRLTVL.